The sequence of this T cell receptor beta chain was determined in a study of T cell repertoires in cytomegalovirus infection (dated by TCRdb to the late 2010s). About the investigation overall: Because public TCR beta signatures pointed to carriage of CMV infection together with the matching HLA type, the HLA type of each donor mattered for the analysis. Here is what the overall study found, with its caveats: In the ex vivo response, HLA-C-restricted CMV-specific TCR beta clonotypes were dominant, and in two of eight donors the single most frequent clonotype came from this HLA-C-restricted group. Cumulative frequency of public TCR beta family members discriminated carriers of CMV infection plus the relevant HLA type in this cohort and an independent 352-donor cohort.

V ends up 4 bases short and J 2 bases short, with an unmatched junction base count of 7. From a lookup of the germline V gene, CDR1 and CDR2 are MNHNS and SASEGT. The CDR3 starts with the cysteine, ends with the phenylalanine, and has 16 residues. Only the CDR3 portion is preserved as DNA: 48 bases, with reading frame beginning at the first base. In this sample, this clonotype turned up many times. No antigen is known for it. No base quality values were provided; no much bigger clone lies one nucleotide off. The listed sequencing device is Illumina HiSeq 1500. TCRdb trimmed public reads at Q25 via fastp, called clones via MiXCR and kept in-frame beta chains. Each record represents a unique CDR3 protein, reported with the most common genes and DNA among its rows. This sample has 150,000 to 200,000 distinct CDR3 sequences in its table, and 13% to 15% of those were observed once. The top ten constitute 25% to 30% of the sample.

The TCR sequence derives from a human donor in good health (CMV status not recorded). Some clones in this sample may be carry-over from other donors' samples. The chain was built from TRBV6-1 and TRBJ2-3; TRBD2 aligns with 9 central bases. Sequencing was performed on PBMCs. In nucleotides, the sequence is TGTGCCAGCAGTGGCAAGCGGGGGGCTCTCACAGATACGCAGTATTTT. This yields the protein CASSGKRGALTDTQYF.